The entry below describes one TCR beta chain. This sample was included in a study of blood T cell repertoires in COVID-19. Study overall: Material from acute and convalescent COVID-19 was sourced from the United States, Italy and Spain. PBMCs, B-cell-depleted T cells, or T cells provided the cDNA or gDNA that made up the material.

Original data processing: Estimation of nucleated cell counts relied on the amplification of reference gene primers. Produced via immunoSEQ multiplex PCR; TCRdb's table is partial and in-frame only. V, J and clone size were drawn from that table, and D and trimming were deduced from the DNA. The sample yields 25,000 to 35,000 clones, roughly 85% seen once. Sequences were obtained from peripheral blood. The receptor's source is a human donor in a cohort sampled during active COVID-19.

CDR3 DNA: TGTGCCAGCAGCCTTAGAGGATATGAGCAGTTCTTC. This encodes CASSLRGYEQFF. The chain employs TRBV27 and TRBJ2-1, with no clear D. Trimming took off 6 bases at V and 8 bases at J, with 11 bases between the two ends. CDR3 length: 12 amino acids. Germline V gives CDR1 MNHEY, CDR2 SMNVEV (reference sequence).